The clone carrying this T cell receptor (beta chain) was observed many times. V gave up 4 bases and J gave up 9 bases, with 9 bases separating them. In germline, CDR1 is MGHRA, CDR2 YSYEKL. The CDR3 extends over 11 amino acids. TCRdb reprocessed the 5' RACE reads with MiXCR, giving one entry per CDR3 protein. The repertoire consists of about 62,000 distinct CDR3 sequences, with 25% to 30% occurring once and the leading ten covering roughly 2.5%. V is TRBV4-1 and J is TRBJ2-5; the D gene is possibly TRBD2 (6 bases). The receptor was derived from a female donor with breast cancer. Sequencing input: tumor-infiltrating naive CD4+ T cells sorted from the breast tumor. Documented subset: naive CD4+ T cells, CD4+CD45RA+CD25-. The CDR3 protein is CASSLSGAQYF. CDR3 bases: TGCGCCAGCAGCCTCTCGGGGGCCCAGTACTTC.